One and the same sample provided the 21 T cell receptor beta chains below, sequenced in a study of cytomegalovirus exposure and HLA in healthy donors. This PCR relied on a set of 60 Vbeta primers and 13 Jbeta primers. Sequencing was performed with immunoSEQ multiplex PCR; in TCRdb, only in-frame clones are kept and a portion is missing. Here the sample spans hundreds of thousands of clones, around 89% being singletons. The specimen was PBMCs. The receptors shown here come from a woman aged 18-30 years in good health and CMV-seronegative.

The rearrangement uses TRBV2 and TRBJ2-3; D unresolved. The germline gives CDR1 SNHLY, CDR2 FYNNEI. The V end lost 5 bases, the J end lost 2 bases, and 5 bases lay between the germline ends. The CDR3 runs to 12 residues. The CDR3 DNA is TGTGCCAGCAGTCTCTACACAGATACGCAGTATTTT. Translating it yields CASSLYTDTQYF.

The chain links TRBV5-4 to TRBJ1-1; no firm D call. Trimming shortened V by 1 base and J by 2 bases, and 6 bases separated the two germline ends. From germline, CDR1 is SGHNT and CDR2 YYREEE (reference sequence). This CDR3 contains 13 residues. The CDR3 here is CASSLFLNTEAFF. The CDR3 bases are TGTGCCAGCAGCTTGTTCTTAAACACTGAAGCTTTCTTT.

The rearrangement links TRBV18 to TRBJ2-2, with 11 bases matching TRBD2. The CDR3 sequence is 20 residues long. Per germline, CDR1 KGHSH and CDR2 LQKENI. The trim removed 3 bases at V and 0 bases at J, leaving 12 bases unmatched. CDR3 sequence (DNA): TGTGCCAGCTCACCTTATAGACTAGCGGGGTCATTAACGAACACCGGGGAGCTGTTTTTT. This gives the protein CASSPYRLAGSLTNTGELFF.

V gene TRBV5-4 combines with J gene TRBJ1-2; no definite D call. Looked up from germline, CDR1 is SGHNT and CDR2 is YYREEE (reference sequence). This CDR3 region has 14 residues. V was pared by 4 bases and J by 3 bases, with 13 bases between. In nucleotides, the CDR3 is TGTGCCAGCAGCCCCGGAGGATCTGACTATGGCTACACCTTC. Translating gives CASSPGGSDYGYTF.

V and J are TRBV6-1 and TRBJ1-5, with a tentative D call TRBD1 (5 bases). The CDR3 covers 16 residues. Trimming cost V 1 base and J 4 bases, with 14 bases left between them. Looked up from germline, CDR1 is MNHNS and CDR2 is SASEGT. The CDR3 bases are TGTGCCAGCAGTGAAGAGCCGGGACTACGGAATCAGCCCCAGCATTTT. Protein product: CASSEEPGLRNQPQHF.

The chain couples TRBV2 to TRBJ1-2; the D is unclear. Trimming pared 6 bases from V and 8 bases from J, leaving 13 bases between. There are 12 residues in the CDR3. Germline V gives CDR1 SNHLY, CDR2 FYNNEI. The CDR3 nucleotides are TGTGCCAGCAGCCGGTCCGCGGAAGGCTACACCTTC. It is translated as CASSRSAEGYTF.

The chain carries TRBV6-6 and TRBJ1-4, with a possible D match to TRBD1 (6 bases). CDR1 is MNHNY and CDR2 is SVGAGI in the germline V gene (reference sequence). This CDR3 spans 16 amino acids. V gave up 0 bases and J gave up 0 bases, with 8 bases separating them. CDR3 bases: TGTGCCAGCAGTTACTCGAAGGGGGCAACTAATGAAAAACTGTTTTTT. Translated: CASSYSKGATNEKLFF.

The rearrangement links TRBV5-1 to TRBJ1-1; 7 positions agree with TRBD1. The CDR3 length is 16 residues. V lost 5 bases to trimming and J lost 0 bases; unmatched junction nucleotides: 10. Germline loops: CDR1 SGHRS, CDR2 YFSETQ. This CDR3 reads CASSLDRSFMNTEAFF. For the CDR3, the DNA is TGCGCCAGCAGTCTGGACAGGAGTTTTATGAACACTGAAGCTTTCTTT.

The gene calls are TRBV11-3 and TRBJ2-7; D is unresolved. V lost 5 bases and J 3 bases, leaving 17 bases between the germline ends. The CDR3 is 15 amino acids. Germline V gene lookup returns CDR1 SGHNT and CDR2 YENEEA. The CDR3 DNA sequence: TGTGCCAGCAGCCCTGGCCGGTCAGACAACTACGAGCAGTACTTC. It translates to CASSPGRSDNYEQYF.

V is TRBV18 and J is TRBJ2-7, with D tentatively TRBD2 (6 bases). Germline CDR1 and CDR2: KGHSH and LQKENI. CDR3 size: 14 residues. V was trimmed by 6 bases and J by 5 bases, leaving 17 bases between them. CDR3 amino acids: CASSVGRSYHEQYF. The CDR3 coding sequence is TGTGCCAGCTCCGTAGGGAGGTCCTACCACGAGCAGTACTTC.

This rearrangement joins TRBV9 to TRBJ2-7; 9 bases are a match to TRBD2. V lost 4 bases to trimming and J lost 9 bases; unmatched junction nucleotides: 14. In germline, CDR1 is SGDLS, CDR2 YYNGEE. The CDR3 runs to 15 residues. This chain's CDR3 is CASSPEAGGHLGQYF. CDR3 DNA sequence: TGTGCCAGCAGCCCCGAAGCGGGGGGCCACCTAGGGCAGTACTTC. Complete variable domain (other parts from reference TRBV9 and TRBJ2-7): DSGVTQTPKHLITATGQRVTLRCSPRSGDLSVYWYQQSLDQGLQFLIQYYNGEERAKGNILERFSAQQFPDLHSELNLSSLELGDSALYFCASSPEAGGHLGQYFGPGTRLTVT.

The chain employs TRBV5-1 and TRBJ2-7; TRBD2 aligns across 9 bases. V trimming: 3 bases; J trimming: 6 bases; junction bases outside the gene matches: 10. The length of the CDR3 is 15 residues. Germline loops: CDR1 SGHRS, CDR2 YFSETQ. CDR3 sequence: CASSWNPAGGAEQYF. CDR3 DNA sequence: TGCGCCAGCAGCTGGAATCCAGCGGGAGGCGCCGAGCAGTACTTC.

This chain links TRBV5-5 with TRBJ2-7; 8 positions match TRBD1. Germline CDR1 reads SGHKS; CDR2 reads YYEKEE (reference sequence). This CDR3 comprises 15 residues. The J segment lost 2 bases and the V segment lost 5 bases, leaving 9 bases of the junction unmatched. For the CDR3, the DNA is TGTGCCAGCAGTTTTCGGACAGGGCAGACCTACGAGCAGTACTTC. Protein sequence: CASSFRTGQTYEQYF. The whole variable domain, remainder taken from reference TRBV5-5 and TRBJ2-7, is DAGVTQSPTHLIKTRGQQVTLRCSPISGHKSVSWYQQVLGQGPQFIFQYYEKEERGRGNFPDRFSARQFPNYSSELNVNALLLGDSALYLCASSFRTGQTYEQYFGPGTRLTVT.

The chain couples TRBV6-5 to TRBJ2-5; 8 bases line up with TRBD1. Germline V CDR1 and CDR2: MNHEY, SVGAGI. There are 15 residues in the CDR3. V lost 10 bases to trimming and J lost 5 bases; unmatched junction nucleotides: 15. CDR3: CATKKGDRLAETQYF. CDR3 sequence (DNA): TGTGCCACCAAAAAGGGGGACAGGTTAGCGGAGACCCAGTACTTC.

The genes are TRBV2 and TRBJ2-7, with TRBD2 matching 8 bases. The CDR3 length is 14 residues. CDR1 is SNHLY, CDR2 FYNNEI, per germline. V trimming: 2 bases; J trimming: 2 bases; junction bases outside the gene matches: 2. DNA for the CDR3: TGTGCCAGCAGTGAACGGGAGGGCCCCTACGAGCAGTACTTC. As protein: CASSEREGPYEQYF.

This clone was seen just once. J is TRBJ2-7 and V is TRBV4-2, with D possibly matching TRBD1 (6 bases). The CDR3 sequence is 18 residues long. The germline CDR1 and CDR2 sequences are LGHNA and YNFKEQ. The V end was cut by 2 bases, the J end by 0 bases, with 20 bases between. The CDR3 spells CASSQYLPGTKGSYEQYF. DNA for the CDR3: TGTGCCAGCAGCCAATACCTACCGGGGACAAAGGGCTCCTACGAGCAGTACTTC.

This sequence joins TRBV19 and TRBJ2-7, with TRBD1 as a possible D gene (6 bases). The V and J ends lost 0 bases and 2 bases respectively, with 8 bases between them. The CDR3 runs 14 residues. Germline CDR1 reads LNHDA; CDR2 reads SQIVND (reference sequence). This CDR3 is CASSIDGGTYEQYF. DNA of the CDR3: TGTGCCAGTAGTATAGATGGGGGCACCTACGAGCAGTACTTC.

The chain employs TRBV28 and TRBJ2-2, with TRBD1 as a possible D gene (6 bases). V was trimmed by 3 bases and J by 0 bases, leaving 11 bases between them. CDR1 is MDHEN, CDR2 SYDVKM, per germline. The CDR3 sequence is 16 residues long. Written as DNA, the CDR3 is TGTGCCAGCAGTTTCCACGGACAGCCGAACACCGGGGAGCTGTTTTTT. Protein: CASSFHGQPNTGELFF.

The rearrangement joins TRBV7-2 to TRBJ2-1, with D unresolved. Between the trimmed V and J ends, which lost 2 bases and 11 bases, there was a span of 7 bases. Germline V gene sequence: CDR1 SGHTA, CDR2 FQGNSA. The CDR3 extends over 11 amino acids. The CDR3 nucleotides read TGTGCCAGCAGCTTACGGTCCCAGCAGTTCTTC. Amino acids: CASSLRSQQFF.

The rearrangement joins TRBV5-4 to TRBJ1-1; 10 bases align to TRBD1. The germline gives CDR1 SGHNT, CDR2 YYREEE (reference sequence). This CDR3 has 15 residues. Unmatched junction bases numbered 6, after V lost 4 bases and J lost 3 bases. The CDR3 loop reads CASSVTGGEDTEAFF. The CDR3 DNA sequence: TGTGCCAGCAGCGTGACAGGGGGCGAGGACACTGAAGCTTTCTTT.

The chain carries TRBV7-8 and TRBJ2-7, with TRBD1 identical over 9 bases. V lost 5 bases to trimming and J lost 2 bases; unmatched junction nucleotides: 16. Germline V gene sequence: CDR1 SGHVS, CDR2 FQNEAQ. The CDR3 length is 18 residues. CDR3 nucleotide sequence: TGTGCCAGCAGCACCCGAGGTGACTACCGGGACAGGGCCTACGAGCAGTACTTC. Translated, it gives CASSTRGDYRDRAYEQYF.